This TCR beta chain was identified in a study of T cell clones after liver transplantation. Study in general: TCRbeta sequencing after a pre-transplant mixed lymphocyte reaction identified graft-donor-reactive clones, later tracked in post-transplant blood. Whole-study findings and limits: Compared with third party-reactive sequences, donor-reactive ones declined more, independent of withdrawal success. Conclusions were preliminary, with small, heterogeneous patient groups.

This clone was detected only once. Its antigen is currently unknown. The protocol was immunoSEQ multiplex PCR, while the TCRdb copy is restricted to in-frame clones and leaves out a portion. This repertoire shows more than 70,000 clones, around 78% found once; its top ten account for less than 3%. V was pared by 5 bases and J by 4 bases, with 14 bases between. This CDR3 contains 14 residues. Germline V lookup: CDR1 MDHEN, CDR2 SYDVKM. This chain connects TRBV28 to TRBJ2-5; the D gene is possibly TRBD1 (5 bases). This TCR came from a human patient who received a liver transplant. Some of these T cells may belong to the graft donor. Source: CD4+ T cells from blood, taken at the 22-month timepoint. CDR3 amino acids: CASSRQGYRETQYF. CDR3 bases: TGTGCCAGCAGTAGGCAGGGCTATAGAGAGACCCAGTACTTC.